This passage covers 7 T cell receptor beta chains from one sample sequenced in a study of T-cell memory formation after mild COVID-19. TCRdb recomputed calls from the 5' RACE reads with MiXCR, one row per CDR3 protein. The data contain about 210,000 distinct CDR3 sequences, 8% to 11% of them singletons. The specimen was PBMCs or a T cell subset sorted from them (not recorded which). These receptors all come from a man between 18 and 29 years old who had mild COVID-19 (a few samples of this study predate the infection). Cell type and time point are not known.

The chain joins TRBV10-2 to TRBJ2-2, with TRBD1 matching 11 bases. The CDR3 covers 14 residues. Germline loops: CDR1 WSHSY, CDR2 SAAADI. V gave up 6 bases and J gave up 5 bases; unmatched junction bases: 2. The CDR3 loop is CASRDRGRTGELFF. The CDR3 region has the DNA TGCGCCAGCAGGGACAGGGGGCGAACCGGGGAGCTGTTTTTT.

This clonotype has only a few counts. CDR3 in amino acids: CASRDLASEQYV. The DNA for the CDR3 is TGTGCCAGCAGGGACCTAGCCTCCGAGCAGTACGTC. The chain combines TRBV6-2 or TRBV6-3 with TRBJ2-7; D is perhaps TRBD2 (5 bases). Germline V lookup: CDR1 MNHEY, CDR2 SVGEGT. V dropped 6 bases and J dropped 6 bases, with 12 bases sitting between them. The CDR3 contains 12 residues.

The CDR3 here is CASSPPGTGDGRGAFF. CDR3 DNA sequence: TGTGCCAGCAGCCCCCCCGGGACCGGAGATGGCCGGGGAGCTTTCTTT. The chain carries TRBV7-9 and TRBJ1-1, with D perhaps matching TRBD1 (5 bases). Germline-derived CDR1 and CDR2 are SEHNR and FQNEAQ (reference sequence). The V end was cut by 5 bases, the J end by 10 bases, with 26 bases between. The CDR3 covers 16 residues.

The rearrangement uses TRBV2 and TRBJ2-5; D uncertain. The CDR3 loop spans 13 amino acids. Trimming left V 9 bases short and J 2 bases short, with 13 bases between. Germline V CDR1 and CDR2: SNHLY, FYNNEI. The chain's CDR3 is CARSWTEQETQYF. The CDR3 DNA reads TGTGCCAGATCCTGGACGGAGCAAGAGACCCAGTACTTC.

This clonotype was seen a handful of times. V and J are TRBV4-2 and TRBJ2-1, with D perhaps matching TRBD1 or TRBD2 (5 bases each). CDR1 and CDR2 from the germline V gene are LGHNA and YNFKEQ. V was clipped by 0 bases and J by 4 bases, with 22 bases between them. This CDR3 spans 19 amino acids. CDR3 loop: CASSQETGPTNLIYNEQFF. CDR3 sequence (DNA): TGTGCCAGCAGCCAAGAGACGGGACCGACGAATCTAATATACAATGAGCAGTTCTTC.

As concerns this clonotype: At one boundary the junction diverges from the germline segment, which might be a read error. The rearrangement links TRBV7-7 to TRBJ2-1, with D possibly being TRBD1 or TRBD2 (6 bases each). This CDR3 is 15 amino acids long. Per the germline V gene, CDR1 is SSHAT and CDR2 is FNYEAQ (reference sequence). The chain's CDR3 is CASSTGGSPYNEQFF. CDR3 DNA: TGTGCTAGCAGCACCGGGGGCTCACCCTACAATGAGCAGTTCTTC. The full variable domain, with the rest looked up from reference TRBV7-7 and TRBJ2-1, is GAGVSQSPRYKVTKRGQDVTLRCDPISSHATLYWYQQALGQGPEFLTYFNYEAQPDKSGLPSDRFSAERPEGSISTLTIQRTEQRDSAMYRCASSTGGSPYNEQFFGPGTRLTVL.

The CDR3 nucleotides read TGTGCCAGCAGCCCCCAAAGTTGGTCAGGGGACACTGAAGCTTTCTTT. Protein sequence: CASSPQSWSGDTEAFF. The gene calls are TRBV5-5 and TRBJ1-1, with D possibly being TRBD1 (6 bases). The V gene lost 4 bases and the J gene lost 3 bases, with 19 bases spanning the gap. The CDR3 has 16 amino acids. Germline CDR1 reads SGHKS; CDR2 reads YYEKEE (reference sequence).